The sample holds many counts of the clone carrying this T cell receptor (beta chain). The sample originates from a study of T-cell reconstitution after alpha-beta-depleted transplantation in children. Researchers prepared the TCRbeta library using unique molecular identifiers, the study reports. One entry per CDR3 protein, called by TCRdb with MiXCR from the PCR reads. The sample lists 300,000 to 400,000 distinct CDR3 sequences, about an eighth seen once, with about 4.5% in the top ten. Sequences were derived from PBMCs, sampled from the stem cell graft. The receptor was derived from a human donor who donated a stem cell graft to a child with Fanconi anemia.

CDR3 residues: CASSLRTVLEAFF. CDR3 bases: TGTGCCAGCAGCTTGAGGACAGTACTTGAAGCTTTCTTT. The rearrangement joins TRBV5-6 to TRBJ1-1; a possible D gene is TRBD1 (6 bases). The CDR3 totals 13 residues. V lost 1 base, J lost 7 bases, and 11 bases lay in between. The germline gives CDR1 SGHDT, CDR2 YYEEEE.